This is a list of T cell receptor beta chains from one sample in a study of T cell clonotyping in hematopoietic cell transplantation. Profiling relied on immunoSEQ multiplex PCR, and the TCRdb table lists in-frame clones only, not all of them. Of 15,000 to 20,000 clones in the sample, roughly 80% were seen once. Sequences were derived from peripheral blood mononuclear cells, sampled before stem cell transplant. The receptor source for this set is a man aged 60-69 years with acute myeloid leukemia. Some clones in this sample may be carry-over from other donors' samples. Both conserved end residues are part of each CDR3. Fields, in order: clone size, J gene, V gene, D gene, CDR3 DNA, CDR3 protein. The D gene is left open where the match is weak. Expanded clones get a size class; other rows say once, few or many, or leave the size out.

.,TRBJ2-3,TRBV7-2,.,TGTGCCAGCAGCTTAGTTTTGGCGGTGCCCACAGATACGCAGTATTTT,CASSLVLAVPTDTQYF
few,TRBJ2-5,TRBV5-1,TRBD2,TGCGCCAGCAGCCGCCGGACTAGCGGAGTCCAAGAGACCCAGTACTTC,CASSRRTSGVQETQYF
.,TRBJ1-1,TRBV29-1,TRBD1,TGCAGCGTCCTGGGACAGCAAGGCACCGAAGCTTTCTTT,CSVLGQQGTEAFF
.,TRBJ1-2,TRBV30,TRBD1,TGTGCCTGGAAATGGGGTAGGGGGCTACGGGGCTACACCTTC,CAWKWGRGLRGYTF
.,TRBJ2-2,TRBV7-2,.,TGTGCCAGCAGCTTAGACAGCGCGAACACCGGGGAGCTGTTTTTT,CASSLDSANTGELFF
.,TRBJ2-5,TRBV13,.,TGTGCCAGCAGCTCAGACTACGACAGGAAAGAGACCCAGTACTTC,CASSSDYDRKETQYF
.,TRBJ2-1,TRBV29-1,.,TGCAGCGTTGCCAGGACTCTCCGAAACAATGAGCAGTTCTTC,CSVARTLRNNEQFF
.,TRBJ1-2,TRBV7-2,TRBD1,TGTGCCAGCAGCTTGGCACGGGACAGCAGATCCTATGGCTACACCTTC,CASSLARDSRSYGYTF
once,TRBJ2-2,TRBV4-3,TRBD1,TGCGCCAGCAGCCAAGATAAGGGGGCTTGGACCGGGGAGCTGTTTTTT,CASSQDKGAWTGELFF
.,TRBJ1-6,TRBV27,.,TGTGCCAGCAGTTTCTCAGGGGACTCACCCCTCCACTTT,CASSFSGDSPLHF
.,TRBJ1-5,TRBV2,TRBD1,TGTGCCAGCAGCGCGACAGGGTTTGTCAATCAGCCCCAGCATTTT,CASSATGFVNQPQHF
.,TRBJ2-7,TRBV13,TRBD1,TGTGCCAGCAGCAACTGGACAGGGCGGAACGAGCAGTACTTC,CASSNWTGRNEQYF
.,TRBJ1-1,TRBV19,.,TGTGCCAGTAGTATCTTCGCTGAAGCTTTCTTT,CASSIFAEAFF
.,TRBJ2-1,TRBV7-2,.,TGTGCCAGCAGCTTAGCGGGGGACACCTACAATGAGCAGTTCTTC,CASSLAGDTYNEQFF
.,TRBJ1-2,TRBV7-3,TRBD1,TGTGCCAGCAGCTGGGACAGGGAGTTGGGCTATGGCTACACCTTC,CASSWDRELGYGYTF
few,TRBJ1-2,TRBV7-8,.,TGTGCCAGCAGCTTAGAGTTAACAACAAATGGCTACACCTTC,CASSLELTTNGYTF
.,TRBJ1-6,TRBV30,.,TGTGCCTGGCCCCTCCCCCGGACAGAAAATAATTCACCCCTCCACTTT,CAWPLPRTENNSPLHF
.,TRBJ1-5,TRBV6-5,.,TGTGCCAGCAGTAATAGGTATCAGCCCCAGCATTTT,CASSNRYQPQHF
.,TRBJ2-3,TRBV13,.,TGTGCCAGCAGCTTGCCTAGCACAGATACGCAGTATTTT,CASSLPSTDTQYF
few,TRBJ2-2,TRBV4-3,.,TGCGCCAGCAGCCAAGATGGACTGTTCGGGGAGCTGTTTTTT,CASSQDGLFGELFF
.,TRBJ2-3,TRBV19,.,TGTGCCAGTACCCCTCGGGGTCAGACTTCCACAGATACGCAGTATTTT,CASTPRGQTSTDTQYF
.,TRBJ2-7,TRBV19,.,TGTGCCAGTAGTATAGGGGGGCGCGAAGTGGACGAGCAGTACTTC,CASSIGGREVDEQYF
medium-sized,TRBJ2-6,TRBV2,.,TGTGCCAGCACGGCGGAAACCTCTGGGGCCAACGTCCTGACTTTC,CASTAETSGANVLTF
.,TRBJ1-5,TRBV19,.,TGTGCCAGTACGAGGCACGGGTCCCTTAATCAGCCCCAGCATTTT,CASTRHGSLNQPQHF
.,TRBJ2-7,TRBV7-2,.,TGTGCCAGCAGCTTAGAATTCGGGACCTACGAGCAGTACTTC,CASSLEFGTYEQYF
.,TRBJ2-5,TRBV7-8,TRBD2,TGTGCCAGCAGCTTACCTCTCCGTAGCGGGAGACAAGAGACCCAGTACTTC,CASSLPLRSGRQETQYF
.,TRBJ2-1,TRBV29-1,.,TGCAGCTCCAACGGGGCTTACAATGAGCAGTTCTTC,CSSNGAYNEQFF
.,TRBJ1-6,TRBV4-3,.,TGCGCCAGCAGCCAAGAGGAGTCCTATAATTCACCCCTCCACTTT,CASSQEESYNSPLHF
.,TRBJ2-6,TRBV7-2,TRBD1,TGTGCCAGCAGCTTAGTCGGGACAGGGATCTCTGGGGCCAACGTCCTGACTTTC,CASSLVGTGISGANVLTF
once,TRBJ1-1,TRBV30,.,TGTGCCCTACGTCCTGGGACTGAAGCTTTCTTT,CALRPGTEAFF
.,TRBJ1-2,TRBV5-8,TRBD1,TGTGCCAGCAGCTTGGCCGTCTCGGGACAGTTGTCTAGCACCTTC,CASSLAVSGQLSSTF
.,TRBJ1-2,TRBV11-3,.,TGTGCCAGCAGCGAGACCGTCTATGGCTACACCTTC,CASSETVYGYTF
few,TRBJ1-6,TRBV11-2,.,TGTGCCAGCAGCTTGCTCCCCGAACCCGTGGATTCACCCCTCCACTTT,CASSLLPEPVDSPLHF
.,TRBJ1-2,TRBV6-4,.,TGTGCCAGCAGTCCTCAGGGAGGTGTTTCGGGCTACACCTTC,CASSPQGGVSGYTF
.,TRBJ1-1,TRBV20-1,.,TGCAGTGCATTAAGGGACACTGAAGCTTTCTTT,CSALRDTEAFF
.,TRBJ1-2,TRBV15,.,TGTGCCACCAGCAGGGGCCAAGGGGGCTATGGCTACACCTTC,CATSRGQGGYGYTF
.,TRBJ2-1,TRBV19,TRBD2,TGTGCCAGTAGGCCCAGCGGGGACTACAATGAGCAGTTCTTC,CASRPSGDYNEQFF
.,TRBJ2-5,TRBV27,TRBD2,TGTGCCAGCAGTTTTTACGCAGCGGGGGGGCGTGAGACCCAGTACTTC,CASSFYAAGGRETQYF
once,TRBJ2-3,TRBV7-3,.,TGTGCCAGCAGCCCGGGGGTCGATTACGATACGCAGTATTTT,CASSPGVDYDTQYF
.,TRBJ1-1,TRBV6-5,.,TGTGCCAGCAGTATAGTGGGGAACACTGAAGCTTTCTTT,CASSIVGNTEAFF
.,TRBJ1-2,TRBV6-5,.,TGTGCCAGCAGCGTCGACGATACCTATGGCTACACCTTC,CASSVDDTYGYTF
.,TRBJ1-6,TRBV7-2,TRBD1,TGTGCCAGCAGCTTAGGGGACAGGGGGCGTAATTCACCCCTCCACTTT,CASSLGDRGRNSPLHF